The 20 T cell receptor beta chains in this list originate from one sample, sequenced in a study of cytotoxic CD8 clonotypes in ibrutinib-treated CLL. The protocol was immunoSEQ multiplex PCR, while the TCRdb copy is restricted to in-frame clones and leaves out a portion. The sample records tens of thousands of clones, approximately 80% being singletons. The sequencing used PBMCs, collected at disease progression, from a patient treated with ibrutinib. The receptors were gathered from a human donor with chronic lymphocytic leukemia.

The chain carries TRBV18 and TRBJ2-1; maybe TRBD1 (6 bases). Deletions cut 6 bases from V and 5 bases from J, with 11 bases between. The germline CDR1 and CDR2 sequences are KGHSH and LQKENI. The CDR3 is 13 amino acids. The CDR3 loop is CASSFTGNNEQFF. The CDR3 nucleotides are TGTGCCAGCTCGTTCACAGGGAACAATGAGCAGTTCTTC.

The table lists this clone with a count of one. This CDR3 reads CSAWSSSSTDTQYF. The CDR3 DNA reads as TGCAGCGCCTGGAGTTCTTCTAGCACAGATACGCAGTATTTT. The chain couples TRBV29-1 to TRBJ2-3; no reliable D call. Germline CDR1 is SQVTM and CDR2 is ANQGSEA. The V end was cut by 7 bases, the J end by 0 bases, with 14 bases between. CDR3 length equals 14 residues.

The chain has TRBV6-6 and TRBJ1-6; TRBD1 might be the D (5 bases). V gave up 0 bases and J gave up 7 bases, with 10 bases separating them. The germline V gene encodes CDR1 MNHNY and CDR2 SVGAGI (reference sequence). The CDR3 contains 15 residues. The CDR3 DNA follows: TGTGCCAGCAGTTACTCGGGGGGGTCGAATTCACCCCTCCACTTT. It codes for CASSYSGGSNSPLHF.

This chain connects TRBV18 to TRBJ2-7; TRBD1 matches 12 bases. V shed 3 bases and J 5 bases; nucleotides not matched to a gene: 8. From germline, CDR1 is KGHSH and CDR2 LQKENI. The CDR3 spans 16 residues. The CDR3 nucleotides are TGTGCCAGCTCACCTCAGTCCGGGACAGGGGGCAACGAGCAGTACTTC. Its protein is CASSPQSGTGGNEQYF.

The CDR3 is CASGLNRLPNYGYTF. In DNA, the CDR3 is TGTGCTAGTGGTTTGAACAGACTTCCAAACTATGGCTACACCTTC. V and J are TRBV12-5 and TRBJ1-2, with no clear D. The V end was cut by 2 bases, the J end by 2 bases, with 12 bases between. There are 15 residues in the CDR3. Looked up from germline, CDR1 is LGHNT and CDR2 is FRNRAP.

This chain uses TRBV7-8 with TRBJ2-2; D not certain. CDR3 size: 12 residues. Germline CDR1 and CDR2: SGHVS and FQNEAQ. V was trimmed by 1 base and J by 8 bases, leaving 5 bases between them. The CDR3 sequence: CASSLEGGELFF. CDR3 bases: TGTGCCAGCAGCTTAGAAGGAGGGGAGCTGTTTTTT.

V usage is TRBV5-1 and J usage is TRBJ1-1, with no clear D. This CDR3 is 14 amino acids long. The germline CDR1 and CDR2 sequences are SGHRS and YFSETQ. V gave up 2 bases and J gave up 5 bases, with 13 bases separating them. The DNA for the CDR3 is TGCGCCAGCAGCTTATCCCCAGCGGGGACTGAAGCTTTCTTT. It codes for CASSLSPAGTEAFF.

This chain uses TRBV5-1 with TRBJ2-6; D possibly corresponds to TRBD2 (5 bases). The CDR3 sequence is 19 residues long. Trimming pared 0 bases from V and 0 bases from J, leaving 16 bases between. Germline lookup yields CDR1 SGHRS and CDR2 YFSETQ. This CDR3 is CASSLDRGSLRSGANVLTF. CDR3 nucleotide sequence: TGCGCCAGCAGCTTGGATCGGGGTTCCCTTCGCTCTGGGGCCAACGTCCTGACTTTC. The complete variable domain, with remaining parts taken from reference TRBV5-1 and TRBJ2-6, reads KAGVTQTPRYLIKTRGQQVTLSCSPISGHRSVSWYQQTPGQGLQFLFEYFSETQRNKGNFPGRFSGRQFSNSRSEMNVSTLELGDSALYLCASSLDRGSLRSGANVLTFGAGSRLTVL.

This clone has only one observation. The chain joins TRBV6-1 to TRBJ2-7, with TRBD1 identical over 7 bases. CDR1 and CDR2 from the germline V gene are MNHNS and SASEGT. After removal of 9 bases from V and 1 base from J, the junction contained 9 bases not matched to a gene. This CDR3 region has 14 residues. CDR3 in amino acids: CARAGQVLSYEQYF. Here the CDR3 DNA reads TGTGCCAGAGCTGGACAGGTGCTTTCCTACGAGCAGTACTTC.

The DNA of the CDR3 is TGTGCCAGTAGTCCCGTGGGACAGGGGTTCCGAAACACCATATATTTT. Its protein is CASSPVGQGFRNTIYF. The V and J genes are TRBV19 and TRBJ1-3, with TRBD1 matching over 10 bases. Germline values: CDR1 LNHDA, CDR2 SQIVND (reference sequence). The CDR3 runs to 16 residues. Trimming took 5 bases from V and 5 from J; bases not matched to a gene: 9.

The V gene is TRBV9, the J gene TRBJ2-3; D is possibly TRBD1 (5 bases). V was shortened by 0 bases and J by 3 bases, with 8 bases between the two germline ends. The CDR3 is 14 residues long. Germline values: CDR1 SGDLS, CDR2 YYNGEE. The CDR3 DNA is TGTGCCAGCAGCGTAGGGGGCTGGACAGATACGCAGTATTTT. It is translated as CASSVGGWTDTQYF.

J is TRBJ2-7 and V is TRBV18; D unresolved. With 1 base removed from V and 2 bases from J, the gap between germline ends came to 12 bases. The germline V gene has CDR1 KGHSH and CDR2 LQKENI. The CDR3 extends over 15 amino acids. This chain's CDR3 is CASSPLVDRTYEQYF. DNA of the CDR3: TGTGCCAGCTCACCACTGGTAGATCGCACCTACGAGCAGTACTTC.

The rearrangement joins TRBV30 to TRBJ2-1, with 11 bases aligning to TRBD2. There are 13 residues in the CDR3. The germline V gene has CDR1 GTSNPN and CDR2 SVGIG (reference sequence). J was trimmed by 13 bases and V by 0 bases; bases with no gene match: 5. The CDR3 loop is CAWSVGTSGSQFF. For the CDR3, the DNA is TGTGCCTGGAGTGTTGGGACTAGCGGATCCCAGTTCTTC.

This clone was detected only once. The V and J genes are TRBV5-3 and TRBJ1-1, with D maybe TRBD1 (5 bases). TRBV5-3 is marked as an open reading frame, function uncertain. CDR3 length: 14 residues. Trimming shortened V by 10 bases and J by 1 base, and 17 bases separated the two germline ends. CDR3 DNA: TGTGCCCGGGACCTCCCGGAGGGGAACACTGAAGCTTTCTTT. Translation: CARDLPEGNTEAFF.

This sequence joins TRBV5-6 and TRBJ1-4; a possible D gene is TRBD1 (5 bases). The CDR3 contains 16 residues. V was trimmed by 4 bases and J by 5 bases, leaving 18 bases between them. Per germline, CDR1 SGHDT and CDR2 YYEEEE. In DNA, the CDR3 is TGTGCCAGCAGCAAGACAATACAGGAACCCAATGAAAAACTGTTTTTT. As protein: CASSKTIQEPNEKLFF.

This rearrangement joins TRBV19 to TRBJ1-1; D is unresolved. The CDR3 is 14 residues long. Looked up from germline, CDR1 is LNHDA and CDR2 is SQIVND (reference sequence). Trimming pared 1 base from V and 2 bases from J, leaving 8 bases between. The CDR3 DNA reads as TGTGCCAGTAGTATAGGCAGGAAAAACACTGAAGCTTTCTTT. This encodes CASSIGRKNTEAFF.

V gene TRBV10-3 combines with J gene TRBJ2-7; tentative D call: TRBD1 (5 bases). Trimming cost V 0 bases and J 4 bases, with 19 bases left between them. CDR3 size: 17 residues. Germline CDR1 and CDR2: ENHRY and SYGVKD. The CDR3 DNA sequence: TGTGCCATCAGTGAGTCGGTCGTAGCCCGAAAGGGGTACGAGCAGTACTTC. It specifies CAISESVVARKGYEQYF.

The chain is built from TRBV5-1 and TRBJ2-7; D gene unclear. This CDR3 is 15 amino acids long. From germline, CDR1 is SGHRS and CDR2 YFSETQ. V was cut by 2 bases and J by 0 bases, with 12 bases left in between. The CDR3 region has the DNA TGCGCCAGCAGCTTCGACCCACAAAGCTCCTACGAGCAGTACTTC. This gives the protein CASSFDPQSSYEQYF.

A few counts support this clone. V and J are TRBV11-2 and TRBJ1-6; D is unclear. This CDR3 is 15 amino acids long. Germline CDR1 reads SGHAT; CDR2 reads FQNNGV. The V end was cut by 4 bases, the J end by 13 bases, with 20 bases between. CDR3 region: CASSSNVLGPRPLHF. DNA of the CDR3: TGTGCCAGCAGCTCTAACGTCCTAGGCCCCAGGCCCCTCCACTTT.

Here the CDR3 DNA reads TGTGCCAGCAGTTACTCGGGGGCCGTTAACTATGGCTACACCTTC. This gives the protein CASSYSGAVNYGYTF. The chain has TRBV6-5 and TRBJ1-2, with D perhaps TRBD1 (6 bases). The CDR3 runs to 15 residues. Germline V gene sequence: CDR1 MNHEY, CDR2 SVGAGI. V dropped 0 bases and J dropped 1 base, with 9 bases sitting between them.